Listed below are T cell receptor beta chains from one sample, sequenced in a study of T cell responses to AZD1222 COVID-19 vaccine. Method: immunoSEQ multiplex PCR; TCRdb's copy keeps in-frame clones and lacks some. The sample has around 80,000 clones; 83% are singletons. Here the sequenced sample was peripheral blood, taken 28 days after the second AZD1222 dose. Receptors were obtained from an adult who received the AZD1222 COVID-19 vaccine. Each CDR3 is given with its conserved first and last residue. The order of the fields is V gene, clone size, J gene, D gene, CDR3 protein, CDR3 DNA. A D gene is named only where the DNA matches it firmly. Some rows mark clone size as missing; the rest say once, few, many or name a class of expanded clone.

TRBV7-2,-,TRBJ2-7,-,CASSPFRGGVNYEQYF,TGTGCCAGCAGCCCTTTTCGTGGCGGGGTTAACTACGAGCAGTACTTC
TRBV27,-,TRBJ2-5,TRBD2,CASRSIAGGLETQYF,TGTGCCAGCAGAAGTATAGCGGGAGGATTAGAGACCCAGTACTTC
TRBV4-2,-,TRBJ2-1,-,CASSQEVLGLNEQFF,TGTGCCAGCAGCCAGGAAGTCCTGGGGCTCAATGAGCAGTTCTTC
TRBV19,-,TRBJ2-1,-,CASSIDRNGEQFF,TGTGCCAGTAGTATAGATCGGAACGGGGAGCAGTTCTTC
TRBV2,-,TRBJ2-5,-,CASRGTTQETQYF,TGTGCCAGCAGGGGGACCACCCAAGAGACCCAGTACTTC
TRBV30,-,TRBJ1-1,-,CAWSPNRSGTEAFF,TGTGCCTGGAGCCCAAACAGGTCAGGCACTGAAGCTTTCTTT
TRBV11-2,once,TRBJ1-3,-,CASSWDVSSGNTIYF,TGTGCCAGCAGCTGGGACGTAAGCTCTGGAAACACCATATATTTT
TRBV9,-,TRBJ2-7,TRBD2,CASSPWTGGDEQYF,TGTGCCAGCAGCCCTTGGACGGGAGGGGACGAGCAGTACTTC
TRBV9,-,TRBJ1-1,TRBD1,CASSAGQYTEAFF,TGTGCCAGCAGCGCGGGACAGTACACTGAAGCTTTCTTT
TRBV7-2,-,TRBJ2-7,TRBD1,CASSLAGGQAAYEQYF,TGTGCCAGCAGCTTAGCGGGGGGACAGGCTGCCTACGAGCAGTACTTC
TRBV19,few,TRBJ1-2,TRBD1,CASSIRGQGYGYTF,TGTGCCAGTAGTATAAGGGGACAGGGCTATGGCTACACCTTC
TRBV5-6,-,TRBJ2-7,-,CASSSGTATYEQYF,TGTGCCAGCAGCTCAGGGACGGCGACCTACGAGCAGTACTTC
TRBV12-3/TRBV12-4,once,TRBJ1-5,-,CASKAVGPQHF,TGTGCCAGCAAGGCGGTAGGTCCCCAGCATTTT
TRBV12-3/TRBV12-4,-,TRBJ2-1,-,CASREGRAEQFF,TGTGCCAGCAGGGAGGGGCGGGCTGAGCAGTTCTTC
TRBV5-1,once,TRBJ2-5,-,CASRPGQIGETQYF,TGCGCCAGCAGACCCGGGCAAATAGGAGAGACCCAGTACTTC
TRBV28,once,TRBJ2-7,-,CASSLGRRGPYEQYF,TGTGCCAGCAGTTTAGGTAGAAGGGGACCCTACGAGCAGTACTTC
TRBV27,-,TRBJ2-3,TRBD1,CASSPGGRTDTQYF,TGTGCCAGCAGTCCAGGGGGCCGCACAGATACGCAGTATTTT
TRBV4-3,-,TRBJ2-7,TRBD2,CASSHEFSGRSHEQYF,TGCGCCAGCAGCCACGAATTTAGCGGGAGGTCCCACGAGCAGTACTTC
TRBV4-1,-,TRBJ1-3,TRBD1,CASSRGQGDSGNTIYF,TGCGCCAGCAGCCGAGGACAGGGCGACTCTGGAAACACCATATATTTT
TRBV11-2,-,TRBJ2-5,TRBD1,CASSQDRGRETQYF,TGTGCCAGCAGCCAGGACAGGGGAAGAGAGACCCAGTACTTC